This passage covers 14 T cell receptor beta chains from one sample sequenced in a study of Ad26.COV2.S vaccination and SARS-CoV-2 variants. Treatment of the sample: roughly 19 received Ad26.COV2.S at low or high dose, single or two shots; 5 received placebo; per-sample allocation not given. Sampling took place 63 days after the first vaccine or placebo injection. The assay was immunoSEQ multiplex PCR, and TCRdb's table has in-frame clones only and misses some. The data contain over 300,000 clones, 80% to 90% of them seen just once; the ten biggest clones take up about 7.1%. The material was peripheral blood, obtained in a trial of Ad26.COV2.S vaccine versus placebo. The receptor set was obtained from a person between 18 and 65 years old who received the Ad26.COV2.S COVID-19 vaccine or a placebo.

The chain joins TRBV11-2 to TRBJ2-5, with no clear D. V was clipped by 1 base and J by 1 base, with 10 bases between them. There are 15 residues in the CDR3. The germline CDR1 and CDR2 sequences are SGHAT and FQNNGV. The CDR3 nucleotides read TGTGCCAGCAGCTTAGTCTGGTCAGTCCAAGAGACCCAGTACTTC. Protein: CASSLVWSVQETQYF.

The chain combines TRBV15 with TRBJ2-3, with 9 bases that match TRBD2. The CDR3 loop spans 21 amino acids. The J segment lost 0 bases and the V segment lost 2 bases, leaving 18 bases of the junction unmatched. CDR1 and CDR2 (germline): LNHNV, YYDKDF (reference sequence). CDR3: CATSRRGGTSRRFSSTDTQYF. The CDR3 region has the DNA TGTGCCACCAGCAGAAGAGGAGGGACTAGCAGGAGGTTTAGTAGCACAGATACGCAGTATTTT.

This chain connects TRBV7-9 to TRBJ2-3; D is perhaps TRBD1 or TRBD2 (5 bases each). The CDR3 consists of 14 residues. Trimming took off 5 bases at V and 4 bases at J, with 13 bases between the two ends. The germline V gene encodes CDR1 SEHNR and CDR2 FQNEAQ (reference sequence). CDR3 sequence reads: CASSPKGDPDTQYF. The DNA of the CDR3 is TGTGCCAGCAGCCCCAAAGGGGACCCAGATACGCAGTATTTT.

The chain recombines TRBV5-1 with TRBJ1-2, with D maybe TRBD1 (6 bases). Germline V gene lookup returns CDR1 SGHRS and CDR2 YFSETQ. The CDR3 runs 14 residues. V was cut by 4 bases and J by 8 bases, with 18 bases left in between. The CDR3 is CASSPRGGAEGYTF. CDR3 nucleotide sequence: TGCGCCAGCAGCCCCCGGGGGGGGGCAGAAGGCTACACCTTC.

Points on this clone: Additional DNA sequences in this sample encode the identical CDR3. The chain has TRBV9 and TRBJ2-3; D unresolved. Germline CDR1 reads SGDLS; CDR2 reads YYNGEE. The CDR3 loop spans 12 amino acids. Trimming removed 0 bases at V and 5 bases at J, with 4 bases between. The CDR3 DNA reads TGTGCCAGCAGCGTAGGGCAAGATACGCAGTATTTT. Translated, it gives CASSVGQDTQYF.

The genes are TRBV7-3 and TRBJ2-3, with D possibly being TRBD1 (6 bases). CDR3 length: 15 amino acids. Germline CDR1 and CDR2: SGHTA and FQGTGA. V dropped 5 bases and J dropped 2 bases, with 14 bases sitting between them. CDR3 DNA sequence: TGTGCCAGCAGCCCGGGACACCTCACCACAGATACGCAGTATTTT. Translation: CASSPGHLTTDTQYF.

This rearrangement joins TRBV20-1 to TRBJ2-7; possible D gene TRBD2, 7 bases. The CDR3 has 13 residues. Per the germline V gene, CDR1 is DFQATT and CDR2 is SNEGSKA (reference sequence). The V end lost 3 bases, the J end lost 7 bases, and 16 bases lay between the germline ends. The CDR3 loop reads CSASLGGAREQYF. The CDR3 DNA sequence: TGCAGTGCTAGTCTTGGGGGGGCGAGGGAGCAGTACTTC.

The chain links TRBV5-1 to TRBJ1-2; no definite D call. This CDR3 comprises 15 residues. Germline CDR1 and CDR2: SGHRS and YFSETQ. With 7 bases removed from V and 2 bases from J, the gap between germline ends came to 18 bases. The CDR3 is CASRPRGSQNYGYTF. CDR3 DNA: TGCGCCAGCCGCCCCCGAGGCAGCCAGAACTATGGCTACACCTTC.

V and J are TRBV9 and TRBJ2-5; 10 nucleotides match TRBD2. The CDR3 length is 15 residues. Germline CDR1 and CDR2: SGDLS and YYNGEE. Trimming at V came to 4 bases and at J to 5 bases, leaving 8 bases not matched to a gene. The chain's CDR3 is CASSPFLAGEETQYF. In DNA form, the CDR3 reads TGTGCCAGCAGCCCCTTTCTAGCGGGGGAGGAGACCCAGTACTTC.

This chain connects TRBV19 to TRBJ1-5; D may be TRBD1 (6 bases). V lost 0 bases to trimming and J lost 3 bases, with 12 bases between them. Germline V CDR1 and CDR2: LNHDA, SQIVND (reference sequence). CDR3 length: 16 amino acids. DNA for the CDR3: TGTGCCAGTAGTATAGAGAGGACAGCTTACAATCAGCCCCAGCATTTT. Its translation: CASSIERTAYNQPQHF.

The rearrangement links TRBV10-2 to TRBJ1-3; D is unclear. This CDR3 contains 14 residues. The germline V gene encodes CDR1 WSHSY and CDR2 SAAADI. V was clipped by 3 bases and J by 0 bases, with 6 bases between them. The CDR3 here is CASSDRLSGNTIYF. The CDR3, as DNA: TGCGCCAGCAGTGATCGGCTCTCTGGAAACACCATATATTTT.

Ten or more counts support this clone. The chain has TRBV30 and TRBJ1-1; D is ambiguous. The CDR3 runs to 14 residues. CDR1 and CDR2 (germline): GTSNPN, SVGIG (reference sequence). The V gene lost 3 bases and the J gene lost 6 bases, with 17 bases spanning the gap. The CDR3 DNA follows: TGTGCCTGGAGCGGGAGGAGCCCGTACGCTGAAGCTTTCTTT. It yields the protein CAWSGRSPYAEAFF.

The V gene is TRBV12-3 or TRBV12-4, the J gene TRBJ2-4; 7 nucleotides match TRBD2. This CDR3 has 13 amino acids. The V gene end was trimmed by 3 bases and the J gene end by 8 bases; junction bases not matched to a gene: 4. The CDR3 here is CASSFRGGDIQYF. CDR3 sequence (DNA): TGTGCCAGCAGTTTCCGCGGGGGTGACATTCAGTACTTC.

This clone was counted between two and nine times. The chain combines TRBV7-3 with TRBJ2-1; no reliable D call. CDR1 is SGHTA, CDR2 FQGTGA, per germline. The CDR3 consists of 14 residues. V was trimmed by 5 bases and J by 10 bases, leaving 18 bases between them. CDR3 nucleotide sequence: TGTGCCAGCAGCCCTGTTTTAGGAAGACCCGAGCAGTTCTTC. This gives the protein CASSPVLGRPEQFF.